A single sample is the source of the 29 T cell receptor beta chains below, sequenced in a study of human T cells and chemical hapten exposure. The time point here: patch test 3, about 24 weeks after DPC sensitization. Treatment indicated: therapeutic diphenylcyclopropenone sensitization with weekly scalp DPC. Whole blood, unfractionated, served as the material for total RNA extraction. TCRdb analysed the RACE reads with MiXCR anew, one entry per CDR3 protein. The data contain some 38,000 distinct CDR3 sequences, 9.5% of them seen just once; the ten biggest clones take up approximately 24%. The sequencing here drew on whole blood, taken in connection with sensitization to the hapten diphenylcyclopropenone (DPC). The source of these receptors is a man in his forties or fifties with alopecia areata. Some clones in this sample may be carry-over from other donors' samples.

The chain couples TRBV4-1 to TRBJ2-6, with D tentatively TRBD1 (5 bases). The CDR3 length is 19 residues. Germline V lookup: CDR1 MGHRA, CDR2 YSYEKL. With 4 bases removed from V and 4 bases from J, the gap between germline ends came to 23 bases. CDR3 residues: CASSPESGTGFTGANVLTF. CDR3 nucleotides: TGCGCCAGCAGCCCAGAGTCAGGAACAGGCTTTACCGGGGCCAACGTCCTGACTTTC.

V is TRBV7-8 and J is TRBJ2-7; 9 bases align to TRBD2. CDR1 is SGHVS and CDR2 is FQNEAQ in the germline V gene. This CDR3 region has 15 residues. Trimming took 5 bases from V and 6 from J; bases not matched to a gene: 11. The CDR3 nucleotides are TGTGCCAGCAGCCCCCGAGTAGCGGGAGCTTTCGAGCAGTACTTC. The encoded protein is CASSPRVAGAFEQYF. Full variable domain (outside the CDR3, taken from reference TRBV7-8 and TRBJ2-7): GAGVSQSPRYKVAKRGQDVALRCDPISGHVSLFWYQQALGQGPEFLTYFQNEAQLDKSGLPSDRFFAERPEGSVSTLKIQRTQQEDSAVYLCASSPRVAGAFEQYFGPGTRLTVT.

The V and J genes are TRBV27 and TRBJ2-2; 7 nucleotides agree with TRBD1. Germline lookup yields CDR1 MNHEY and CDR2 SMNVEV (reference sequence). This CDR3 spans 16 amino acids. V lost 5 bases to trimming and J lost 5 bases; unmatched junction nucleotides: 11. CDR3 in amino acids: CASSGHTGTVTGELFF. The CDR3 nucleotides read TGTGCCAGCAGTGGTCACACCGGGACAGTTACCGGGGAGCTGTTTTTT.

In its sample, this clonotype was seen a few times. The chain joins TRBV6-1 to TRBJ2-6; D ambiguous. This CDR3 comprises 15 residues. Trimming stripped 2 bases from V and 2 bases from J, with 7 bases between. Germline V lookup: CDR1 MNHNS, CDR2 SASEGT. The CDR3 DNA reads TGTGCCAGCAGTGAAAGTTCCGCTGGGGCCAACGTCCTGACTTTC. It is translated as CASSESSAGANVLTF.

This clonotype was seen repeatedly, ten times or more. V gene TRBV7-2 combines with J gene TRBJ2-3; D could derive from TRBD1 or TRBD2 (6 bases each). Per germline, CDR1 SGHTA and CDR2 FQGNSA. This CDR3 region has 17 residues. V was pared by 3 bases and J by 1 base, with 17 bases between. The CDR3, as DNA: TGTGCCAGCAGCTTCCTCTCAGGAGGGGGGCGCACAGATACGCAGTATTTT. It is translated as CASSFLSGGGRTDTQYF. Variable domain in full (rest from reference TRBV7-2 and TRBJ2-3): GAGVSQSPSNKVTEKGKDVELRCDPISGHTALYWYRQSLGQGLEFLIYFQGNSAPDKSGLPSDRFSAERTGGSVSTLTIQRTQQEDSAVYLCASSFLSGGGRTDTQYFGPGTRLTVL.

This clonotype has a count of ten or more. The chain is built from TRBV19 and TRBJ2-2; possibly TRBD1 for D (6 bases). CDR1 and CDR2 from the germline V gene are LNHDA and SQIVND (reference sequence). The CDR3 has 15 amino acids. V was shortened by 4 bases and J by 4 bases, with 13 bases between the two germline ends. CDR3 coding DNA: TGTGCCAGTAGTAAGGCAGGGGCGGCCACCGGGGAGCTGTTTTTT. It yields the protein CASSKAGAATGELFF. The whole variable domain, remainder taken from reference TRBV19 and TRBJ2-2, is DGGITQSPKYLFRKEGQNVTLSCEQNLNHDAMYWYRQDPGQGLRLIYYSQIVNDFQKGDIAEGYSVSREKKESFPLTVTSAQKNPTAFYLCASSKAGAATGELFFGEGSRLTVL.

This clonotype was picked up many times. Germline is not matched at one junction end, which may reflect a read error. The CDR3 DNA sequence: TGTGCCAGCAGCCAACTTCCAGATGACACCCACTTC. Residues: CASSQLPDDTHF. The rearrangement uses TRBV3-1 and TRBJ1-2; D is unclear. Germline V gene data show CDR1 as LGHDT and CDR2 as YNNKEL (reference sequence). CDR3 length: 12 amino acids.

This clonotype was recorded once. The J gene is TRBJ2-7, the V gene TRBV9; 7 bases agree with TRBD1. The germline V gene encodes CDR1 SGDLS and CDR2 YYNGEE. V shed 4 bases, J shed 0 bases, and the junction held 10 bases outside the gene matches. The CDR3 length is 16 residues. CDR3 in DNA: TGTGCCAGCAGCACCAACCGGGACAGTCCCTCCTACGAGCAGTACTTC. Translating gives CASSTNRDSPSYEQYF.

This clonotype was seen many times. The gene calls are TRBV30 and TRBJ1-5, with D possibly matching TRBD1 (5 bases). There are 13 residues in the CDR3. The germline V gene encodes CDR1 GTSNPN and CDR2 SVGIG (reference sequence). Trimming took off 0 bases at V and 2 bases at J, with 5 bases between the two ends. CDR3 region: CAWSVQGNQPQHF. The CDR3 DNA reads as TGTGCCTGGAGTGTACAGGGCAATCAGCCCCAGCATTTT. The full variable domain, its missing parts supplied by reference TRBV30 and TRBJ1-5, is SQTIHQWPATLVQPVGSPLSLECTVEGTSNPNLYWYRQAAGRGLQLLFYSVGIGQISSEVPQNLSASRPQDRQFILSSKKLLLSDSGFYLCAWSVQGNQPQHFGDGTRLSIL.

The CDR3 loop is CASSGNSGSGADTQYF. The CDR3 region has the DNA TGTGCCAGCAGCGGTAATAGCGGGAGCGGGGCAGATACGCAGTATTTT. The chain uses TRBV12-3 or TRBV12-4 and TRBJ2-3, with TRBD2 matching 9 bases. The CDR3 length is 16 residues. Trimming took 6 bases from V and 4 from J; bases not matched to a gene: 11.

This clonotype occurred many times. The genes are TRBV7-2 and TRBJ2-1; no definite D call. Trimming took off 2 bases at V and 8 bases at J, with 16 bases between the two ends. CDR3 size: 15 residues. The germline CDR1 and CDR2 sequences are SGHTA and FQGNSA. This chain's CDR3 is CASSLPIPPVDEQFF. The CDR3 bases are TGTGCCAGCAGCTTACCAATACCGCCGGTAGATGAGCAGTTCTTC. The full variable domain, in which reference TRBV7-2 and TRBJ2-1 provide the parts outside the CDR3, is GAGVSQSPSNKVTEKGKDVELRCDPISGHTALYWYRQSLGQGLEFLIYFQGNSAPDKSGLPSDRFSAERTGGSVSTLTIQRTQQEDSAVYLCASSLPIPPVDEQFFGPGTRLTVL.

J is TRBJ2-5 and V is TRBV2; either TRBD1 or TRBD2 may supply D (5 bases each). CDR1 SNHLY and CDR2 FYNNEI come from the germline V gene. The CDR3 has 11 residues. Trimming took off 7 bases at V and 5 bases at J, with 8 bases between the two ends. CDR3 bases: TGTGCCAGCAAAGGGACGGAGACCCAGTACTTC. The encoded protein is CASKGTETQYF.

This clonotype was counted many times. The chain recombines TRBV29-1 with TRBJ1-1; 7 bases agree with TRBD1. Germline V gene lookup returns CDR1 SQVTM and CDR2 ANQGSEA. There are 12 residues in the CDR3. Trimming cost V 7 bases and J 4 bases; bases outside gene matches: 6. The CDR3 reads CSGYRGATEAFF. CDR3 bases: TGCAGCGGTTACAGGGGCGCCACTGAAGCTTTCTTT.

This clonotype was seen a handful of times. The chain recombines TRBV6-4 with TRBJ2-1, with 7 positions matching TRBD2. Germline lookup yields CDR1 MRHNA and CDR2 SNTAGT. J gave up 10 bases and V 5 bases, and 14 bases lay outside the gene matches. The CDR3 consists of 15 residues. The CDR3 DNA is TGTGCCAGCAGTAGAATAGCGGGCCCAGTCGACGAGCAGTTCTTC. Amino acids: CASSRIAGPVDEQFF.

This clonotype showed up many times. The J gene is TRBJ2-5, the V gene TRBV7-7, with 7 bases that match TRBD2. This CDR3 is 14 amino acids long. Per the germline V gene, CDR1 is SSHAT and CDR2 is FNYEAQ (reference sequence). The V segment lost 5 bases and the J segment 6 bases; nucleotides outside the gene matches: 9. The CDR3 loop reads CASSPDGGGQTQYF. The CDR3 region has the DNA TGTGCCAGCAGCCCAGACGGGGGAGGGCAGACCCAGTACTTC.

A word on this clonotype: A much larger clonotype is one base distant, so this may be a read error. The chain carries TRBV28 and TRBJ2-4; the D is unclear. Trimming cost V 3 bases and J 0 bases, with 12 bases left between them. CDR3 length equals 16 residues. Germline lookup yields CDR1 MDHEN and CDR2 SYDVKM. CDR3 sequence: CASSFTSFLAKNIQYF. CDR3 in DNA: TGTGCCAGCAGTTTTACCTCTTTTCTAGCCAAAAACATTCAGTACTTC.

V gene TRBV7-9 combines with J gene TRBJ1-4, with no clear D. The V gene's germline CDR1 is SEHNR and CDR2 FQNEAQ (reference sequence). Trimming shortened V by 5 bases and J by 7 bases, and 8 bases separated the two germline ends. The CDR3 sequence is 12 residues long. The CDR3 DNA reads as TGTGCCAGCAGCCTCCCAGGTGAAAAACTGTTTTTT. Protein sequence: CASSLPGEKLFF.

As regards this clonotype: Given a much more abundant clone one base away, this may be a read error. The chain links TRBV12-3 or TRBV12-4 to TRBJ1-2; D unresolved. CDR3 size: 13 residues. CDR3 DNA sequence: TGTGCCAGCACCTCCTTCGAAGGCTATAGCTACACCTTC. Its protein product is CASTSFEGYSYTF.

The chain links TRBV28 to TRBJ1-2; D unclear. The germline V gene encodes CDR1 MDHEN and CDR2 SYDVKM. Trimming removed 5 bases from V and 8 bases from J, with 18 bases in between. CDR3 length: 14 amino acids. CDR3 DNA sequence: TGTGCCAGCAGTACCCGGACCCGTTCTCCGGGCTACACCTTC. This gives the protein CASSTRTRSPGYTF.

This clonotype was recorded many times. CDR3 residues: CASSGLVYNEQFF. For the CDR3, the DNA is TGTGCCAGCAGTGGACTGGTTTACAATGAGCAGTTCTTC. The chain recombines TRBV6-1 with TRBJ2-1; D gene uncertain. The V end lost 4 bases, the J end lost 4 bases, and 8 bases lay between the germline ends. In germline, CDR1 is MNHNS, CDR2 SASEGT. The CDR3 covers 13 residues.

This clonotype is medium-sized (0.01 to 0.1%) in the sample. The CDR3, as DNA: TGTGCCAGCAGCTTAGACGGCAGGAGCTCTGGAAACACCATATATTTT. As protein: CASSLDGRSSGNTIYF. This sequence joins TRBV7-2 and TRBJ1-3; D uncertain. This CDR3 contains 16 residues. Germline lookup yields CDR1 SGHTA and CDR2 FQGNSA. V shed 1 base and J shed 0 bases, with 10 bases lying between them.

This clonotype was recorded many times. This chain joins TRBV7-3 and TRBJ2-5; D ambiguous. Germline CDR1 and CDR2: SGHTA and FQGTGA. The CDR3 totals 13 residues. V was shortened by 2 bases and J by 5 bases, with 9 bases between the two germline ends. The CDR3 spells CASSLGAAETQYF. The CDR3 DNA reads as TGTGCCAGCAGCTTAGGAGCAGCTGAGACCCAGTACTTC.

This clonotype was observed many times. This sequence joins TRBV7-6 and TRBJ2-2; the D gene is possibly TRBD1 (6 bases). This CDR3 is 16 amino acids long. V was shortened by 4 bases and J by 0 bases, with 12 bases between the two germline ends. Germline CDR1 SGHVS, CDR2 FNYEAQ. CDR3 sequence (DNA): TGTGCCAGCAGCTCTATGGGACAAGCGAACACCGGGGAGCTGTTTTTT. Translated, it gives CASSSMGQANTGELFF.

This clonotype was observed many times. CDR3 sequence reads: CASSRRTQYYEQYF. As DNA, the CDR3 is TGTGCCAGCAGCAGGAGGACACAATACTACGAGCAGTACTTC. The V call is TRBV11-2, the J call TRBJ2-7, with D tentatively TRBD1 or TRBD2 (5 bases each). Trimming removed 5 bases from V and 3 bases from J, with 14 bases in between. CDR3 length: 14 residues. Germline V gene sequence: CDR1 SGHAT, CDR2 FQNNGV. Variable domain in full (rest from reference TRBV11-2 and TRBJ2-7): EAGVAQSPRYKIIEKRQSVAFWCNPISGHATLYWYQQILGQGPKLLIQFQNNGVVDDSQLPKDRFSAERLKGVDSTLKIQPAKLEDSAVYLCASSRRTQYYEQYFGPGTRLTVT.

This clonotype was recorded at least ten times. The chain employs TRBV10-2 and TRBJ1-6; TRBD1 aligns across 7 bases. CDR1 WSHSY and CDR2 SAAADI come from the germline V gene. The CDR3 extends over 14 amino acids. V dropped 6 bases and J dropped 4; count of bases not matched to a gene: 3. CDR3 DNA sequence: TGCGCCAGCAGCGGGACAGAATATAATTCACCCCTCCACTTT. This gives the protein CASSGTEYNSPLHF.

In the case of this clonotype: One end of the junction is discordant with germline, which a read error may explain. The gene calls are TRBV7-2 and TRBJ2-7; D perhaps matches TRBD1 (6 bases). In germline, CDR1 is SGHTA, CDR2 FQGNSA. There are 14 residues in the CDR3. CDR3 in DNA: TGTGCCAGCACCTTACAGGGCAGCTCCTACGAGCAGTACTTC. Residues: CASTLQGSSYEQYF.

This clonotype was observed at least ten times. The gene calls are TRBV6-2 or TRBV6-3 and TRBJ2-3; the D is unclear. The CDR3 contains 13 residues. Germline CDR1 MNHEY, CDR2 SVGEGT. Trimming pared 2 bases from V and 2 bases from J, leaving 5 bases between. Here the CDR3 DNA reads TGTGCCAGCAGTTACAAGACCACAGATACGCAGTATTTT. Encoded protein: CASSYKTTDTQYF.

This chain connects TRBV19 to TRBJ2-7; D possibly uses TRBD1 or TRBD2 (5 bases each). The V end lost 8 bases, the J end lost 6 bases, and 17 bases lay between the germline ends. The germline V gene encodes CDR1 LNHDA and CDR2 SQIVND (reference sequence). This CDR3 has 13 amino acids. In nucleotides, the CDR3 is TGTGCCAGTTCCACCCGGGAAGGGGTCGAGCAGTACTTC. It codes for CASSTREGVEQYF.

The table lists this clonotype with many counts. Here the CDR3 reads CAISLAEQETQYF. The CDR3 nucleotides are TGTGCCATCAGTTTAGCGGAGCAAGAGACCCAGTACTTC. This chain joins TRBV10-3 and TRBJ2-5, with D possibly TRBD2 on 6 matching bases. There are 13 residues in the CDR3. Germline lookup yields CDR1 ENHRY and CDR2 SYGVKD. Trimming removed 5 bases at V and 2 bases at J, with 9 bases between.